The clone carrying this T cell receptor beta chain has at least ten counts. Its antigen is not identified. This sample was included in a study of neurological immune-mediated disorders. Findings of the study overall: The expanded clones of different subjects shared no CDR3 amino acid sequences (suggesting private repertoires in all groups). Healthy controls had more TCR clonal expansion than multiple sclerosis, which showed the least, whereas HTLV-1-associated myelopathy showed the most.

Germline V lookup: CDR1 MDHEN, CDR2 SYDVKM. The length of the CDR3 is 18 residues. V was pared by 3 bases and J by 0 bases, with 15 bases between. The method for making cDNA was 5'RACE, and it used 10-nucleotide random UMIs. TCRdb ran MiXCR on the 5' RACE reads and lists one entry per CDR3 protein. There are some 30,000 distinct CDR3 sequences in the sample; roughly 21% occur only once, and around 16% lies in the top ten. Unsorted libraries were generated from 2 million PBMCs. These cells had been stored in RNAlater at -80 C. Sequencing was performed on PBMCs. The chain uses TRBV28 and TRBJ2-6; D may be TRBD1 (6 bases). This clonotype was obtained from a woman in her fifties or sixties in good health. CDR3 sequence: CASSFAGAPLSGANVLTF. The CDR3 DNA is TGTGCCAGCAGTTTCGCAGGGGCCCCCCTCTCTGGGGCCAACGTCCTGACTTTC. The whole variable domain, filled in from reference TRBV28 and TRBJ2-6, reads DVKVTQSSRYLVKRTGEKVFLECVQDMDHENMFWYRQDPGLGLRLIYFSYDVKMKEKGDIPEGYSVSREKKERFSLILESASTNQTSMYLCASSFAGAPLSGANVLTFGAGSRLTVL.